This TCR beta chain is from a study of blood T cell repertoires in COVID-19. Clones were sequenced by immunoSEQ multiplex PCR, and TCRdb holds only the in-frame ones, with some missing. Of about 320,000 clones in the sample, around 85% are singletons; the top ten hold under 2%. This CDR3 is 12 amino acids long. The V end lost 6 bases, the J end lost 3 bases, and 9 bases lay between the germline ends. Germline values: CDR1 SNHLY, CDR2 FYNNEI. The chain is built from TRBV2 and TRBJ2-7, with TRBD2 as a possible D gene (6 bases). This sequence originates from a woman in her 30s who had been exposed to COVID-19. Sample: PBMCs or T cells enriched from blood (not recorded which). CDR3: CASRGGGYEQYF. CDR3 in DNA: TGTGCCAGCAGGGGAGGAGGCTACGAGCAGTACTTC.